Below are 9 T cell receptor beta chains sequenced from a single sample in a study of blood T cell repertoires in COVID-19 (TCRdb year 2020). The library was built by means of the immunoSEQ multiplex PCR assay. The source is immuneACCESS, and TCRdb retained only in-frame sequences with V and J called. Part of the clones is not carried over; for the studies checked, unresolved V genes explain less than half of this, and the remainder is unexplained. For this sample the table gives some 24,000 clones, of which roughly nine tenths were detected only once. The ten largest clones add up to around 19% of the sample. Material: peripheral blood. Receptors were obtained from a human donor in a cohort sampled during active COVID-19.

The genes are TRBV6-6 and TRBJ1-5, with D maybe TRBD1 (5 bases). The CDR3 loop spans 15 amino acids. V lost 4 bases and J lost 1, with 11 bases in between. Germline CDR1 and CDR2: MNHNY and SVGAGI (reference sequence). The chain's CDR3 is CASSWGGESNQPQHF. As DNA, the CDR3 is TGTGCCAGCAGTTGGGGGGGAGAGAGCAATCAGCCCCAGCATTTT.

The CDR3 here is CASSLSQNTEAFF. CDR3 nucleotide sequence: TGTGCCAGCAGCTTATCCCAGAACACTGAAGCTTTCTTT. This chain joins TRBV7-8 and TRBJ1-1; no reliable D call. Trimming cost V 2 bases and J 1 base, with 5 bases left between them. There are 13 residues in the CDR3. Germline-derived CDR1 and CDR2 are SGHVS and FQNEAQ.

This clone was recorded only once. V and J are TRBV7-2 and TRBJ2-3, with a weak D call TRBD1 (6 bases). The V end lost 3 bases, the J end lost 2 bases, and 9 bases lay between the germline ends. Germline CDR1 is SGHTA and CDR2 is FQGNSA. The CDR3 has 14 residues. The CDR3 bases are TGTGCCAGCAGCTTGGGGGCGTACACAGATACGCAGTATTTT. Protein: CASSLGAYTDTQYF.

The CDR3 nucleotides are TGCGCCAGCAGCTTACAGGGGTTATTGGATTCACCCCTCCACTTT. Translated, it gives CASSLQGLLDSPLHF. The genes are TRBV5-1 and TRBJ1-6; 7 bases map to TRBD1. Germline V gene data show CDR1 as SGHRS and CDR2 as YFSETQ. The J segment lost 8 bases and the V segment lost 2 bases, leaving 7 bases of the junction unmatched. The CDR3 extends over 15 amino acids.

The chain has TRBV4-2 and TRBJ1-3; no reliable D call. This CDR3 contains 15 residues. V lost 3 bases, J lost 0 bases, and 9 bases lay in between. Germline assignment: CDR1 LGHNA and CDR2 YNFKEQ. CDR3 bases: TGTGCCAGCAGCCAGACGGCTAGCTCTGGAAACACCATATATTTT. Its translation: CASSQTASSGNTIYF.

In DNA, the CDR3 is TGTGCCAGCAGTTACAGTGGGGCGGGGGGCACAGATACGCAGTATTTT. This codes for CASSYSGAGGTDTQYF. The V gene is TRBV6-2 or TRBV6-3, the J gene TRBJ2-3; 7 bases are shared with TRBD2. Germline lookup yields CDR1 MNHEY and CDR2 SVGEGT. This CDR3 is built from 16 residues. V dropped 2 bases and J dropped 1; count of bases not matched to a gene: 6.

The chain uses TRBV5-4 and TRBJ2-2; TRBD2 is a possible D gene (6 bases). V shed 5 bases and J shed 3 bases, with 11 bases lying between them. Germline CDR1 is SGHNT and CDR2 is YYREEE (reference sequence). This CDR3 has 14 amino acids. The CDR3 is CASSGGLDTGELFF. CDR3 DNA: TGTGCCAGCAGTGGGGGGTTGGACACCGGGGAGCTGTTTTTT. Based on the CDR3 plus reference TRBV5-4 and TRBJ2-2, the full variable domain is ETGVTQSPTHLIKTRGQQVTLRCSSQSGHNTVSWYQQALGQGPQFIFQYYREEENGRGNFPPRFSGLQFPNYSSELNVNALELDDSALYLCASSGGLDTGELFFGEGSRLTVL.

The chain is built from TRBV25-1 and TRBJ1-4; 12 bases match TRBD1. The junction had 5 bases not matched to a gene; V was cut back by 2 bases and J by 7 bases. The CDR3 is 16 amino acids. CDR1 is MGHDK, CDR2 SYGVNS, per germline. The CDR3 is CASSEVGTGGGEKLFF. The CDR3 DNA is TGTGCCAGCAGTGAAGTTGGGACAGGGGGCGGTGAAAAACTGTTTTTT.

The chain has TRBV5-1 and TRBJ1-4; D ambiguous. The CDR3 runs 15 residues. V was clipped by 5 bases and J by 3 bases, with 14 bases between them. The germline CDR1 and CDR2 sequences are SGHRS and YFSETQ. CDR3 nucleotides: TGCGCCAGCAGAGAGGGTCTTTCAGCTAATGAAAAACTGTTTTTT. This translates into CASREGLSANEKLFF.